These T cell receptor beta chains were read from a single sample in a study of control samples from healthy donors and cancer patients. Here immunoSEQ multiplex PCR was the method, and the copy in TCRdb shows in-frame clones only, minus some. The sample comprises approximately 150,000 clones, more than 90% of which are singletons, and approximately 2% rests with the top ten. Input material: blood. All receptors come from a woman aged 40 to 50 in good health. CDR3s include the opening cysteine and the closing phenylalanine or tryptophan. A D gene is named only where the DNA matches it firmly. Not all rows give a size; the values are once, few, many and, for expanded clones, a class.

clone_size d_call j_call v_call cdr3_nt cdr3_aa
- - TRBJ1-1 TRBV20-1 TGCAGTGCTAGTAAGGACCCCGCGTCGGGCACTGAAGCTTTCTTT CSASKDPASGTEAFF
- TRBD1 TRBJ1-1 TRBV6-5 TGTGCCAGCAGTTACTCCACAGGGGCAACTGAAGCTTTCTTT CASSYSTGATEAFF
- - TRBJ1-1 TRBV7-3 TGTGCCAGCAGCCCCCAGGGAAACACTGAAGCTTTCTTT CASSPQGNTEAFF
- TRBD2 TRBJ2-3 TRBV7-9 TGTGCCAGCAGCCATGGAGGACTAGTCGGAAATACGCAGTATTTT CASSHGGLVGNTQYF
- - TRBJ1-2 TRBV5-8 TGTGCCAGCACCATAAACTATGGCTACACCTTC CASTINYGYTF
- - TRBJ1-4 TRBV25-1 TGTGCCAGCAGGACTCGAGGTACGGGGCGCGGTGAAAAACTGTTTTTT CASRTRGTGRGEKLFF
few TRBD1 TRBJ1-5 TRBV4-1 TGCGCCAGCAGCCACGGGACAGGTCCTCAGCCCCAGCATTTT CASSHGTGPQPQHF
- TRBD2 TRBJ2-1 TRBV19 TGTGCCAGTAACTTGGCGGGGGGTATTAATGAGCAGTTCTTC CASNLAGGINEQFF
- - TRBJ2-2 TRBV4-1 TGCGCCAGCAGCCAAGTCCCGGGACCCTTCACCGGGGAGCTGTTTTTT CASSQVPGPFTGELFF
- - TRBJ2-5 TRBV27 TGTGCCAGCAGTTTGCACCACCCCGGCCAAGAGACCCAGTACTTC CASSLHHPGQETQYF
- - TRBJ1-2 TRBV15 TGTGCCACCAGCAGAGATCAAGGAGGGGCCGGTGGCTACACCTTC CATSRDQGGAGGYTF
- TRBD2 TRBJ2-3 TRBV5-4 TGTGCCAGCAGCTTGTCGCGGGGGGGAGGCACAGATACGCAGTATTTT CASSLSRGGGTDTQYF
- - TRBJ2-2 TRBV5-1 TGCGCCAGCAGCTTGGCCTGGGGAGAGCTGTTTTTT CASSLAWGELFF
- - TRBJ2-3 TRBV7-3 TGTGCCAGCAGCTTAAAAGCTAGCACAGATACGCAGTATTTT CASSLKASTDTQYF
- - TRBJ2-5 TRBV14 TGTGCCAGCAGCCAACTCCTTCAGGGGACCCAGTACTTC CASSQLLQGTQYF
few TRBD1 TRBJ2-7 TRBV5-5 TGTGCCAGCAGCCCTAACCCTACAGGGGCCGAGCAGTACTTC CASSPNPTGAEQYF
- - TRBJ2-1 TRBV4-1 TGCGCCAGCAGGGGGGGCAATGAGCAGTTCTTC CASRGGNEQFF
- TRBD1 TRBJ1-6 TRBV6-5 TGTGCCGTAAGGGACAGGGGGGATTCACCCCTCCACTTT CAVRDRGDSPLHF
- TRBD1 TRBJ1-5 TRBV19 TGTGCCAGTTTAGGAGGGACAGGGGGCAATCAGCCCCAGCATTTT CASLGGTGGNQPQHF
- - TRBJ2-1 TRBV19 TGTGCCAGTAGTATTGGGACTTACAATGAGCAGTTCTTC CASSIGTYNEQFF
- - TRBJ2-7 TRBV7-2 TGTGCCAGCAGCCGTGGACAGTCGCGAGAGCAGTACTTC CASSRGQSREQYF
- TRBD2 TRBJ2-2 TRBV19 TGTGCCAGTTTCTCAGGACTAGCGGGGGGGCTCACCGGGGAGCTGTTTTTT CASFSGLAGGLTGELFF
once TRBD2 TRBJ2-3 TRBV4-2 TGTGCCAGCAGCCAAGATCGGGGGGGGGCAACAGATACGCAGTATTTT CASSQDRGGATDTQYF
- TRBD1 TRBJ2-2 TRBV10-3 TGTGCCATCAGGGGACAGGGGGCCATTGAGAGCACCGGGGAGCTGTTTTTT CAIRGQGAIESTGELFF
- - TRBJ1-4 TRBV7-8 TGTGCCAGCAGCTTACACGCAGGAAAACTGTTTTTT CASSLHAGKLFF
once - TRBJ1-4 TRBV5-1 TGCGCCAGCAGCTTGGTATATCCCGAGGAAAAACTGTTTTTT CASSLVYPEEKLFF
- - TRBJ2-7 TRBV11-2 TGTGCCAGCAGATCAGACTGGTCCTACGAGCAGTACTTC CASRSDWSYEQYF
- - TRBJ2-7 TRBV5-4 TGTGCCAGCAGCAGGGGAAACGAGCAGTACTTC CASSRGNEQYF
- - TRBJ1-1 TRBV3-1/TRBV3-2 TGTGCCAGCAGCCCCCGGGACGGGATTATGAACACTGAAGCTTTCTTT CASSPRDGIMNTEAFF
- - TRBJ1-3 TRBV2 TGTGCCAGCAGCGACAGGTCCTCTGGAAACACCATATATTTT CASSDRSSGNTIYF
- TRBD1 TRBJ2-7 TRBV5-1 TGCGCCAGCAGCTTGGATTCTCCAGGGGGCGAGCAGTACTTC CASSLDSPGGEQYF
- - TRBJ1-1 TRBV19 TGTGCCAGTAGTATCGACAGAAACACTGAAGCTTTCTTT CASSIDRNTEAFF
- TRBD1 TRBJ2-3 TRBV7-3 TGTGCCAGCAGCTTGGGACAGGTCACAGATACGCAGTATTTT CASSLGQVTDTQYF
once TRBD1 TRBJ1-4 TRBV7-6 TGTGCCAGCAGCGTAACAGGGGCCGGGATGAATGAAAAACTGTTTTTT CASSVTGAGMNEKLFF
- - TRBJ2-6 TRBV21-1 TGTGCCAGCAAGTGGCGGGGGAGCTGGTCCGGGGCCAACGTCCTGACTTTC CASKWRGSWSGANVLTF
- TRBD2 TRBJ2-7 TRBV7-8 TGTGCCAGCAGCTTACCCGGGACTAGTCGTTTTCGGGGAGAGCAGTACTTC CASSLPGTSRFRGEQYF
- - TRBJ2-3 TRBV7-9 TGTGCCAGCAGCTTTACAGATACGCAGTATTTT CASSFTDTQYF
once TRBD2 TRBJ2-1 TRBV13 TGTGCCAGCAGTTACGGGGGGAATGAGCAGTTCTTC CASSYGGNEQFF
once - TRBJ1-1 TRBV18 TGTGCCAGCTCACCACCGGTCGGGGGGAGGGAAGCTTTCTTT CASSPPVGGREAFF
- TRBD2 TRBJ2-7 TRBV7-9 TGTGCCAGCAGCACGGGCCGGAGCGGGGGCTCCTACGAGCAGTACTTC CASSTGRSGGSYEQYF
- - TRBJ2-3 TRBV27 TGTGCCAGCAGTTTAGTAGAGGCAGATACGCAGTATTTT CASSLVEADTQYF
- - TRBJ2-5 TRBV30 TGTGCCTGGAAGGCAGACGAGAAGACCCAGTACTTC CAWKADEKTQYF
- - TRBJ2-7 TRBV18 TGTGCCAGCTCACCCGCCTCCTACGAGCAGTACTTC CASSPASYEQYF
- TRBD1 TRBJ1-2 TRBV29-1 TGCAGCGTTGAATTAGGACAGGGGGCTAACTATGGCTACACCTTC CSVELGQGANYGYTF
once TRBD1 TRBJ1-5 TRBV19 TGTGCCGCAAGGGCGACAGGGACCGTTAGCAATCAGCCCCAGCATTTT CAARATGTVSNQPQHF
- - TRBJ2-1 TRBV20-1 TGCAGTGCTAGTGTCATGAGCTCCTACAATGAGCAGTTCTTC CSASVMSSYNEQFF
once TRBD2 TRBJ2-3 TRBV5-1 TGCGCCAGCAGCCCCTGGACTAGCGGGACAGATACGCAGTATTTT CASSPWTSGTDTQYF
- TRBD2 TRBJ2-1 TRBV7-2 TGTGCCAGCAGCTTAATGAGAAGCGGGGGGACTGAGCAGTTCTTC CASSLMRSGGTEQFF
once TRBD1 TRBJ2-7 TRBV10-3 TGTGCCATCAGTGAGTTCGGACAGGGGGCCGGGGAGCAGTACTTC CAISEFGQGAGEQYF
- - TRBJ2-7 TRBV3-1/TRBV3-2 TGTGCCAGCAGCCATCACCCCGAGAAGGGCTACGAGCAGTACTTC CASSHHPEKGYEQYF
- TRBD1 TRBJ1-4 TRBV18 TGTGCCAGCTCACCCCGTTCACAGGGGGCGGCTGAAAAACTGTTTTTT CASSPRSQGAAEKLFF
- - TRBJ2-2 TRBV7-9 TGTGCCAGCAGCTTAGGGGGCACCGGGGAGCTGTTTTTT CASSLGGTGELFF
- TRBD1 TRBJ1-5 TRBV13 TGTGCCAGCAGCCACGGGACAGGCCAAGAGCCCCAGCATTTT CASSHGTGQEPQHF